This TCR beta chain was found in a study of T cells after yellow fever vaccination. TCRdb analysed the 5' RACE reads with MiXCR anew, one entry per CDR3 protein. The table includes around 250,000 distinct CDR3 sequences, approximately 5.2% detected once. The CDR3 sequence is 13 residues long. V was trimmed by 1 base and J by 6 bases, leaving 9 bases between them. Per the germline V gene, CDR1 is KGHSH and CDR2 is LQKENI. Sequences were derived from CD4+ T cells sorted from PBMCs, sampled on the day of the yellow fever booster vaccination. This receptor was identified in a man younger than 35 who received the YFV17D yellow fever vaccine. The rearrangement joins TRBV18 to TRBJ1-1; possible D gene TRBD1, 5 bases. This CDR3 reads CASSPRREAEAFF. The CDR3 nucleotides read TGTGCCAGCTCACCACGCAGGGAGGCTGAAGCTTTCTTT.